Sequencing of this TCR beta chain was carried out in a study of CD8+ T cells in alopecia areata. Study as a whole: Those treated were given oral tofacitinib at 5 to 10 mg twice daily.

CDR1 is LGHNA, CDR2 YSLEER, per germline. V shed 0 bases and J shed 6 bases, with 10 bases lying between them. The CDR3 runs to 14 residues. RNA was isolated and reverse transcribed to cDNA, the sequencing template. Sequenced by immunoSEQ multiplex PCR; TCRdb stores in-frame clones only, minus some. The table includes roughly 190,000 clones, roughly 60% detected once. Treatment reported: oral pan-JAK inhibitor, 5-10 mg twice daily. The origin of this receptor is a human donor with alopecia areata. The input for sequencing was CD4+ T cells sorted from blood, taken at week 24, from a patient treated with tofacitinib. J is TRBJ2-3 and V is TRBV4-3; maybe TRBD2 (5 bases). CDR3 DNA sequence: TGCGCCAGCAGCCAAGAACCCTCGGGGGATACGCAGTATTTT. Its protein product is CASSQEPSGDTQYF.